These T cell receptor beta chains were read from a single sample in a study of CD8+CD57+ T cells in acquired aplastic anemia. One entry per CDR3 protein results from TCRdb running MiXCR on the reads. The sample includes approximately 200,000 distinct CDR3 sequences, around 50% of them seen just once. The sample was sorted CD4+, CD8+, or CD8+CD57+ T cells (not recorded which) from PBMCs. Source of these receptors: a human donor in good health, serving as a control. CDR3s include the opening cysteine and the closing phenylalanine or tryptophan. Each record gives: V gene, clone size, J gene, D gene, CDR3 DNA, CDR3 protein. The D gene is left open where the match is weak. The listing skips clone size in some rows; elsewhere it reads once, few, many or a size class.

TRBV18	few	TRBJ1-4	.	TGTGCCAGCTCACCACAGAATAAGGGAGAAAAACTGTTTTTT	CASSPQNKGEKLFF
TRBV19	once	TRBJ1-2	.	TGTGCCAGTAGTGGGGTCACAGGACCTTTCTATGGCTACACCTTC	CASSGVTGPFYGYTF
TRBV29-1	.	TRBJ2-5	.	TGCAGCGTTGAAAATGCCATGCGTACGGAGGAGACCCAGTACTTC	CSVENAMRTEETQYF
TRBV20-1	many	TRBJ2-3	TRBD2	TGCAGTGCTCGAGTAGGGCGGGGGGGCACAGATACGCAGTATTTT	CSARVGRGGTDTQYF
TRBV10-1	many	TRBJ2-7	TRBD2	TGCGCCAGCAGTGAGTCCGCGGGGGGCTATGTCCCTTACGAGCAGTACTTC	CASSESAGGYVPYEQYF
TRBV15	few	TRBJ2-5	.	TGTGCCACCAGCAGGCATCAAGAGACCCAGTACTTC	CATSRHQETQYF
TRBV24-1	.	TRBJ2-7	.	TGTGCAACCAGCGACCCTAACTACGGCGAGCATTACTTC	CATSDPNYGEHYF
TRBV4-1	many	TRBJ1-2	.	TGCGCCAGCAGCCAAGGCCTTGCAGGTGGCTACACCTTC	CASSQGLAGGYTF
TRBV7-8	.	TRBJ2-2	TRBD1	TGTGCCAGCAGGACGACAGGGGGTACGAAAACCGGGGAGCTGTTTTTT	CASRTTGGTKTGELFF
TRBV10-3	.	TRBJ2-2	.	TGTGCCATCAGTGAGTGGGAGACTGTGGAGCTGTTTTTT	CAISEWETVELFF
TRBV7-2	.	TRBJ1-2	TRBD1	TGTGCCAGCAACTCCGGGACAGGGGGCAGGCTACACACCTTC	CASNSGTGGRLHTF